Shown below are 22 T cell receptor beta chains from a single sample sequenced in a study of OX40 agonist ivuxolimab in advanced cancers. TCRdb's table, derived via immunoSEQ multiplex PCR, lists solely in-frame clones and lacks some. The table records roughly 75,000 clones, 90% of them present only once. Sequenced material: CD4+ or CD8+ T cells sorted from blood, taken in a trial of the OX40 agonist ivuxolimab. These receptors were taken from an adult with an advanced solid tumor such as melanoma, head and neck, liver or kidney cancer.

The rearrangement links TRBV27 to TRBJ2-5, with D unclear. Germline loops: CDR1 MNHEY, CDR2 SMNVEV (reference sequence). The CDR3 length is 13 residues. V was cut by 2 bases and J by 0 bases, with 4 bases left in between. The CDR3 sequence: CASSLTNQETQYF. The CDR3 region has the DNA TGTGCCAGCAGTTTAACCAACCAAGAGACCCAGTACTTC.

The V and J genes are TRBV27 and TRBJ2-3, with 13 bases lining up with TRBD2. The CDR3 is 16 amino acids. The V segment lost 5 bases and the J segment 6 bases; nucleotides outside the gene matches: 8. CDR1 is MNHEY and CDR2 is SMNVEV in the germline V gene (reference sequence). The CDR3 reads CASSPSLAGGTDTQYF. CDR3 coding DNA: TGTGCCAGCAGTCCGTCACTAGCGGGGGGGACTGATACGCAGTATTTT.

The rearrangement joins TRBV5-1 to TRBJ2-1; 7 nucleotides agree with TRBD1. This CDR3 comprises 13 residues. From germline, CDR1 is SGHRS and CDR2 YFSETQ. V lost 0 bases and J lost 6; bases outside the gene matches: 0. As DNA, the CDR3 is TGCGCCAGCAGCTTGGGACAGGGCAATGAGCAGTTCTTC. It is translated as CASSLGQGNEQFF.

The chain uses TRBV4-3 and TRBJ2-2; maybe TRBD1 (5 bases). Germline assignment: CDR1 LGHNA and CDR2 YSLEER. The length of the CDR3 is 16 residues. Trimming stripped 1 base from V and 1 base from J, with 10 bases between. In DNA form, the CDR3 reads TGCGCCAGCAGCCAAGGCAACCAGGGGAACACCGGGGAGCTGTTTTTT. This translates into CASSQGNQGNTGELFF.

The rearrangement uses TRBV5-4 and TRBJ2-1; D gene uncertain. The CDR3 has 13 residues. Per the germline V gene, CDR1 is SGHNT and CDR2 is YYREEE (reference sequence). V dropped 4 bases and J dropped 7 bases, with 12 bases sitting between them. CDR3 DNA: TGTGCCAGCAGCCCCATGTCGGTTAATGAGCAGTTCTTC. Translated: CASSPMSVNEQFF. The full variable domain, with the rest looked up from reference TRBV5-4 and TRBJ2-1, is ETGVTQSPTHLIKTRGQQVTLRCSSQSGHNTVSWYQQALGQGPQFIFQYYREEENGRGNFPPRFSGLQFPNYSSELNVNALELDDSALYLCASSPMSVNEQFFGPGTRLTVL.

The CDR3 DNA follows: TGTGCCAGCAGCAAACCCCTCAGTTCGAACACTGAAGCTTTCTTT. It is translated as CASSKPLSSNTEAFF. The V call is TRBV6-5, the J call TRBJ1-1, with no clear D. The length of the CDR3 is 15 residues. V dropped 6 bases and J dropped 1 base, with 15 bases sitting between them. The germline V gene encodes CDR1 MNHEY and CDR2 SVGAGI.

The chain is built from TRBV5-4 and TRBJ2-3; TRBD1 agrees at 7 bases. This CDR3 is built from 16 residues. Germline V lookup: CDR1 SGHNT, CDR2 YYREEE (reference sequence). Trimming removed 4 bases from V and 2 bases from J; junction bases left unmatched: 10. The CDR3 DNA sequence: TGTGCCAGCAGCACGTCCGGGACAGCTTCCACAGATACGCAGTATTTT. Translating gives CASSTSGTASTDTQYF.

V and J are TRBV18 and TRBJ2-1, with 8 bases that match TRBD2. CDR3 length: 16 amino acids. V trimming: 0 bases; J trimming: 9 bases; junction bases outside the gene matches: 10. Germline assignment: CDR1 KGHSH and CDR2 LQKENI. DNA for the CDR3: TGTGCCAGCTCACCACCGAACGGGAGGGATGAGGGTGAGCAGTTCTTC. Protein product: CASSPPNGRDEGEQFF. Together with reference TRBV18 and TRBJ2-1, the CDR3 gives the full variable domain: NAGVMQNPRHLVRRRGQEARLRCSPMKGHSHVYWYRQLPEEGLKFMVYLQKENIIDESGMPKERFSAEFPKEGPSILRIQQVVRGDSAAYFCASSPPNGRDEGEQFFGPGTRLTVL.

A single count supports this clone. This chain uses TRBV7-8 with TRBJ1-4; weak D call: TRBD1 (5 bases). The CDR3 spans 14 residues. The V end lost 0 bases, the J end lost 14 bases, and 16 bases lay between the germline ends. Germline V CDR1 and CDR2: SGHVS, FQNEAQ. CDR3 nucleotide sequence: TGTGCCAGCAGCTTAGCGAGGGGACCCCAAGGGCTGTTTTTT. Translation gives CASSLARGPQGLFF.

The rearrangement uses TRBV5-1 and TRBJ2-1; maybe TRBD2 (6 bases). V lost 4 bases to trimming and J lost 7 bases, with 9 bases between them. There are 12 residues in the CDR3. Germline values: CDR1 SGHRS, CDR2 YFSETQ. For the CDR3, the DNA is TGCGCCAGCAGCCTTCTAGCGAATGAGCAGTTCTTC. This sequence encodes CASSLLANEQFF.

The CDR3 is CASSLVRAGSGNTIYF. The DNA of the CDR3 is TGTGCCAGCAGCTTAGTTCGTGCAGGCTCTGGAAACACCATATATTTT. This sequence joins TRBV7-3 and TRBJ1-3; D uncertain. Germline values: CDR1 SGHTA, CDR2 FQGTGA. This CDR3 comprises 16 residues. Trimming pared 2 bases from V and 0 bases from J, leaving 11 bases between.

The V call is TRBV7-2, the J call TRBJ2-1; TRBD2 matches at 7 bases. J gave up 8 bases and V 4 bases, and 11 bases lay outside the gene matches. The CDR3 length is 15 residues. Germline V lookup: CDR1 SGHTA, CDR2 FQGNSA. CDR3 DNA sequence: TGTGCCAGCAGCTCCACAGCGGGGCCAGGCGATGAGCAGTTCTTC. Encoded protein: CASSSTAGPGDEQFF.

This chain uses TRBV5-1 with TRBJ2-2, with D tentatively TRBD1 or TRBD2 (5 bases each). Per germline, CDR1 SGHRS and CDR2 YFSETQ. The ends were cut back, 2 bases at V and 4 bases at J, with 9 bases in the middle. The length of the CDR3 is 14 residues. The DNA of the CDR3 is TGCGCCAGCAGCTTCGGGACGACCACCGGGGAGCTGTTTTTT. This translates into CASSFGTTTGELFF.

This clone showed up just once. The CDR3 DNA reads as TGTGCCAGCAGTTACGGGACCAAGAACGAAAAACTGTTTTTT. This codes for CASSYGTKNEKLFF. The chain recombines TRBV6-5 with TRBJ1-4, with a tentative D call TRBD1 (5 bases). The V and J ends lost 2 bases and 8 bases respectively, with 12 bases between them. The CDR3 length is 14 residues. Looked up from germline, CDR1 is MNHEY and CDR2 is SVGAGI.

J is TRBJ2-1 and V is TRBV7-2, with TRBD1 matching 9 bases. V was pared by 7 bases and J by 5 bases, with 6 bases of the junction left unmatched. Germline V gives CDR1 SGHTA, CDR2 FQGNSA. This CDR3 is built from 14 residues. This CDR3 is CASNLDRGDNEQFF. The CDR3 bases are TGTGCCAGCAACCTAGACAGGGGGGACAATGAGCAGTTCTTC.

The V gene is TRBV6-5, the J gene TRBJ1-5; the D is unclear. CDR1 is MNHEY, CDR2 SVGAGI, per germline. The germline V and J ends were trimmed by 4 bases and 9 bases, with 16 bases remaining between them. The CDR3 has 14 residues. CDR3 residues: CASSSDGGFRPQHF. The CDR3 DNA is TGTGCCAGCAGTTCCGACGGAGGGTTTCGGCCCCAGCATTTT.

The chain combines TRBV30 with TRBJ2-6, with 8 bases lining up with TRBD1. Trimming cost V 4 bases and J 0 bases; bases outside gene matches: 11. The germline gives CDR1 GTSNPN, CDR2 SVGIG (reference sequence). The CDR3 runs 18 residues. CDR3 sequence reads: CAWIPAGTGISGANVLTF. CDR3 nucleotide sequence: TGTGCCTGGATCCCCGCCGGGACAGGCATCTCTGGGGCCAACGTCCTGACTTTC.

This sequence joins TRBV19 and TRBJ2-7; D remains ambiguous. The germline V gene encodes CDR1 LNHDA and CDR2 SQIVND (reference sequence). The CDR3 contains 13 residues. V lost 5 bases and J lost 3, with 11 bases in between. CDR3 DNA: TGTGCCAGTAGTCTCGCGACGGTCTACGAGCAGTACTTC. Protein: CASSLATVYEQYF.

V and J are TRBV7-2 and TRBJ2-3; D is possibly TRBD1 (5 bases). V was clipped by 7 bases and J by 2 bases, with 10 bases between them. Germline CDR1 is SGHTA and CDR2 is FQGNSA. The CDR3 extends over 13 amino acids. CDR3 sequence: CASTGQATDTQYF. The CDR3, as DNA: TGTGCCAGCACCGGACAAGCCACAGATACGCAGTATTTT.

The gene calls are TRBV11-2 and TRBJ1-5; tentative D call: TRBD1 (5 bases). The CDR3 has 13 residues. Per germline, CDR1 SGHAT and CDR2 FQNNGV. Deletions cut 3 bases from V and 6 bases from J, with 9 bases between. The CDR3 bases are TGTGCCAGCAGCTTTGGGGGGAGTCAGCCCCAGCATTTT. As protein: CASSFGGSQPQHF. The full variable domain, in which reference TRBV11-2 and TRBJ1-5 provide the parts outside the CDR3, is EAGVAQSPRYKIIEKRQSVAFWCNPISGHATLYWYQQILGQGPKLLIQFQNNGVVDDSQLPKDRFSAERLKGVDSTLKIQPAKLEDSAVYLCASSFGGSQPQHFGDGTRLSIL.

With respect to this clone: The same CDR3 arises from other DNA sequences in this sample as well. The CDR3 loop reads CASSLQGGGTEAFF. CDR3 DNA: TGTGCCAGCAGTCTACAGGGGGGGGGCACTGAAGCTTTCTTT. The chain carries TRBV7-9 and TRBJ1-1, with TRBD1 matching over 8 bases. Losses at the gene ends were 6 bases for V and 4 bases for J; bases not matched to a gene: 7. This CDR3 has 14 residues. The germline CDR1 and CDR2 sequences are SEHNR and FQNEAQ (reference sequence).

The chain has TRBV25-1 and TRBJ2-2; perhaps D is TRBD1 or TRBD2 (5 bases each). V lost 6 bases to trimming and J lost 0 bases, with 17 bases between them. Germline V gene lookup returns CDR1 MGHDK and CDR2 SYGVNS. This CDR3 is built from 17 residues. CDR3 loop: CASSPNKGTTNTGELFF. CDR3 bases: TGTGCCAGCAGCCCCAATAAGGGGACCACGAACACCGGGGAGCTGTTTTTT.